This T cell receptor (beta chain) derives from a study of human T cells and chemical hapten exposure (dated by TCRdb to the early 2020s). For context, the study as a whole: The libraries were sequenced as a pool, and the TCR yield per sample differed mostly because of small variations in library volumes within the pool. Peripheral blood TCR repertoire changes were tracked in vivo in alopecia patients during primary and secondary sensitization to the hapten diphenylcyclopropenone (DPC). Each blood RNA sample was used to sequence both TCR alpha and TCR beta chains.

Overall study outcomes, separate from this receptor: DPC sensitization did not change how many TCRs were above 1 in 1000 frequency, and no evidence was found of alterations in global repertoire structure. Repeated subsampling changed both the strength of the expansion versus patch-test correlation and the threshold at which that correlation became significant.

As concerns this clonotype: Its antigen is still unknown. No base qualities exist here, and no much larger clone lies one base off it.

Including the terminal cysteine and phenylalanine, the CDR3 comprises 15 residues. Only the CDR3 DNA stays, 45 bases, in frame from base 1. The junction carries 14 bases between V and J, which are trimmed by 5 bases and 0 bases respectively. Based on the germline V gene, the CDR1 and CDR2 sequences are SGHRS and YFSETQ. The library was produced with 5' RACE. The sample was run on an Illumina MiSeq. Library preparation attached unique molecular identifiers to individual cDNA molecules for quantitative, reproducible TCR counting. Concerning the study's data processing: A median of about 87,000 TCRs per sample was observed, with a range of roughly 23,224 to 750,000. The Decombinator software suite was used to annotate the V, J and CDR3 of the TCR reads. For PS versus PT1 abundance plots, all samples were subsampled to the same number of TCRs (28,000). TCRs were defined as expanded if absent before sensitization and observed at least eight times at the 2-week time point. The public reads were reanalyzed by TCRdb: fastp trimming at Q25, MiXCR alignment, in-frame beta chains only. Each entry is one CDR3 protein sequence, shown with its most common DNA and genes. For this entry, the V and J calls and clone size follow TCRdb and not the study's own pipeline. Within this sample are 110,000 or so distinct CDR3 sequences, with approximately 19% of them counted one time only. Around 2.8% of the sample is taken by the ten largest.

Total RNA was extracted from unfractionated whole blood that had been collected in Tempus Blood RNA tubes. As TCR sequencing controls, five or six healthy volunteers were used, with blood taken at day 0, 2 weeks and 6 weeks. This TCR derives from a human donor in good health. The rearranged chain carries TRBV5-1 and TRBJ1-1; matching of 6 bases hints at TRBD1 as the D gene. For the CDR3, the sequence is CASSRGQLMNTEAFF. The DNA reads TGCGCCAGCAGTCGTGGACAGCTCATGAACACTGAAGCTTTCTTT.